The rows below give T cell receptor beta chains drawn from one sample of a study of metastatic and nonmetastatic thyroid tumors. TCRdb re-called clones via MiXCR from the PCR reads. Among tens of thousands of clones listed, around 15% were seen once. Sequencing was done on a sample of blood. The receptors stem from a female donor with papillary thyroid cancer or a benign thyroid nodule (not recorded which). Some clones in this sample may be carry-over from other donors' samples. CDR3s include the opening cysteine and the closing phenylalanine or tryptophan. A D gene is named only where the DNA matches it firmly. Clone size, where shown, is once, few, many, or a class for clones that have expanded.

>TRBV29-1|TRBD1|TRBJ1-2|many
TGCAGCGCCACCTTACAGGGGGCTGGCTATGGCTACACCTTC
CSATLQGAGYGYTF
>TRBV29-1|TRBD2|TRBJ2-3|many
TGCAGCGTTGAACTAGCGGCTGGGGATACGCAGTATTTT
CSVELAAGDTQYF
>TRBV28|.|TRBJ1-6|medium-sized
TGTGCCAGCAGTTTATCGGAGGGGCTGGGGTCCGTCGATTCACCCCTCCACTTT
CASSLSEGLGSVDSPLHF
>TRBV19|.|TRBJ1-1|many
TGTGCCAGTAGTATAGGGCCGACAGCCAACCTTTTGGACACTGAAGCTTTCTTT
CASSIGPTANLLDTEAFF
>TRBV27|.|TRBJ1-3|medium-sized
TGTGCCAGCAGTCCAACCCGACAGGCATCTGGAAACACCATATATTTT
CASSPTRQASGNTIYF
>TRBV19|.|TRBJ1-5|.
TGTGCCAGTAGTGTCTCCAAAAGGGGGATGGATCAGCCCCAGCATTTT
CASSVSKRGMDQPQHF
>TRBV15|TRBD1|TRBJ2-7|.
TGTGCCACCAGCAGTGCGACAGGGGGCTACGAGCAGTACTTC
CATSSATGGYEQYF
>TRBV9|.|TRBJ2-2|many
TGTGCCAGCAGCCCCCGCGGGGACGAGAACACCGGGGAGCTGTTTTTT
CASSPRGDENTGELFF
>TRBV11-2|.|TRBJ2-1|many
TGTGCCAGCAGCCACTCGACAGGGACTAATGAGCAGTTCTTC
CASSHSTGTNEQFF
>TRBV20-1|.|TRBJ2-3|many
TGCAGTGCTAGAGTCCCAGGGACAGATACGCAGTATTTT
CSARVPGTDTQYF
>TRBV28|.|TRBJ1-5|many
TGTGCCAGCAGCACAGGGTTACGCCAGCATTTT
CASSTGLRQHF
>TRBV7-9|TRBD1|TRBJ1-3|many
TGTGCCAGCAGCTTAGGGGAAGGACAGGCACATTTT
CASSLGEGQAHF
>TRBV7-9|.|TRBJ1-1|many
TGTGCCAGCAGCTTAGGGGCAGCGAGTTACACTGAAGCTTTCTTT
CASSLGAASYTEAFF
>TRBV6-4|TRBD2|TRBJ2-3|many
TGTGCCAGCAGCCGGACTAGCGGGCGGGCAGATACGCAGTATTTT
CASSRTSGRADTQYF
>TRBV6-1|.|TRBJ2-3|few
TGTGCCAGCAGTGGTCTAGCAAGCAGGACTCCGAGCACAGATACGCAGTATTTT
CASSGLASRTPSTDTQYF
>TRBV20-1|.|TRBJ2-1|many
TGCAGTGCTAGGGTATCTTTTGAGCAGTTCTTC
CSARVSFEQFF
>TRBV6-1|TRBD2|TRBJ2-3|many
TGTGCCATCCGGACTAGCGGCACAGATACGCAGTATTTT
CAIRTSGTDTQYF
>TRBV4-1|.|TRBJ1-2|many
TGCGCCAGCAGCCAAGATTGGGGTAAGGCATATGGCTACACCTTC
CASSQDWGKAYGYTF
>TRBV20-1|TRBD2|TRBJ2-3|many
TGCAGTGCTGGACTAGCGGGGATTAGCACAGATACGCAGTATTTT
CSAGLAGISTDTQYF
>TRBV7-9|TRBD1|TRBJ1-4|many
TGTGCTAGCAGCGCACAGGGGGGGGAAAATGAAAAACTGTTTTTT
CASSAQGGENEKLFF
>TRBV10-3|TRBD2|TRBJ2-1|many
TGTGCCATCAGTGAGGGGACTAGCGGGAGTTATGAGCAGTTCTTC
CAISEGTSGSYEQFF
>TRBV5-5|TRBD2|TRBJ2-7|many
TGTGCCAGCAGCTTACTAGCGGGGGAGCAGTACTTC
CASSLLAGEQYF
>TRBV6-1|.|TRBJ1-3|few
TGTGCCAGCAGAGTATCCGGGGCCGGAAACACCATATATTTT
CASRVSGAGNTIYF
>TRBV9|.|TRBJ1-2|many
TGTGCCAGCAGCGCCCTCGTGCCAAACTATGGCTACACCTTC
CASSALVPNYGYTF
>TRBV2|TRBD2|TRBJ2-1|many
TGTGCCAGCAGCAGACTAGCCCAAAACAATGAGCAGTTCTTC
CASSRLAQNNEQFF
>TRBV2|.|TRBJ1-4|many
TGTGCCAGCAGTGCGACAGGAGGAAAACTGTTTTTT
CASSATGGKLFF
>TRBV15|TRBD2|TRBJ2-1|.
TGTGCCACCAGCAGAGATTCGGGGGGAATTCAGGGCGATGAGCAGTTCTTC
CATSRDSGGIQGDEQFF
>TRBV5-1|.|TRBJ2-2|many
TGCGCCAGCTGTACCGACGGGAGTCGGGCCGGGGAGCTGTTTTTT
CASCTDGSRAGELFF
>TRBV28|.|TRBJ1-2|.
TGTGCCAGCATCACCCCAAGGGGGTCGGGGGGCTACACCTTC
CASITPRGSGGYTF
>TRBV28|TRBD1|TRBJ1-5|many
TGTGCCAGCAGTTTGATCGGACAGGCGGATCAGCCCCAGCATTTT
CASSLIGQADQPQHF
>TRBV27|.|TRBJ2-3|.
TGTGCCAGCAGTTTATCTGGTGATACGCAGTATTTT
CASSLSGDTQYF
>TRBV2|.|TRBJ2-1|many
TGTGCCAGCAGCCCCAGACTCCAGGTGTTCTACAATGAGCAGTTCTTC
CASSPRLQVFYNEQFF
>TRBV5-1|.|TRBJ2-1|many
TGCGCCAGCAGCTTGGACCCGGGCACTGAGCAGTTCTTC
CASSLDPGTEQFF
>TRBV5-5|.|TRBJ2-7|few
TGTGCCAGCAGCTTGTCCGACTCCACTCCAGTCGGTGAGCAGTACTTC
CASSLSDSTPVGEQYF
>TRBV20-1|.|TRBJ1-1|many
TGCAGTGCTAGGCGAGGGGTTGCGGGCACTGAAGCTTTCTTT
CSARRGVAGTEAFF
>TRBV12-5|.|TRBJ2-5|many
TGTGCTAGTGGTTTGTTTGAGTACCCCCCCGGCGATGAGGGTATTGAGACCCAGTACTTC
CASGLFEYPPGDEGIETQYF
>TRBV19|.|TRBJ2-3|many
TGTGCCAGTAGTATTGGGGACGATTATGATACGCAGTATTTT
CASSIGDDYDTQYF
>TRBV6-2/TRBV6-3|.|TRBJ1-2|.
TGTGCCAGCAGTTCTCGGGGGCTGTATAACTATGGCTACACCTTC
CASSSRGLYNYGYTF
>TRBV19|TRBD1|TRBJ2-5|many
TGTGCCAGTACTCCCAGGGGGGGTACAGGGGGCTCTACGGGGACCCAGTACTTC
CASTPRGGTGGSTGTQYF
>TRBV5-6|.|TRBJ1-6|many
TGTGCCAGCAGCTTCTGGTCACGTAATTCACCCCTCCACTTT
CASSFWSRNSPLHF
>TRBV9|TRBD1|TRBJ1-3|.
TGTGCCAGCAGCGTAAACCTCCGAGGGACAGCTGGAAACACCATATATTTT
CASSVNLRGTAGNTIYF
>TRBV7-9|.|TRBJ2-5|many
TGTGCCAGCAGCTTAGGTGGGGGGCTAGAGACCCAGTACTTC
CASSLGGGLETQYF
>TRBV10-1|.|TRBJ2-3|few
TGCGCCAGCAGTGAGGGCAGGCCACCGGATACGCAGTATTTT
CASSEGRPPDTQYF
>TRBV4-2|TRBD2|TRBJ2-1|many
TGTGCCAGCAGCCAAGATTTGGGACTAGGGTACAATGAGCAGTTCTTC
CASSQDLGLGYNEQFF
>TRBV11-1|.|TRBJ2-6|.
TGTGCCAGCAGCTTCGGTGGGTTCGGGTCTGGTGCCAACGTCCTGACTTTC
CASSFGGFGSGANVLTF
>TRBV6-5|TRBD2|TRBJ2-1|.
TGTGCCAGCAGTTTATATAGCGGGGGGGCTGAGAGTGAGCAGTTCTTC
CASSLYSGGAESEQFF
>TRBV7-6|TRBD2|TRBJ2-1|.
TGTGCCAGCAGCTCGAGCGGGACTATGAGCTCCTACAATGAGCAGTTCTTC
CASSSSGTMSSYNEQFF
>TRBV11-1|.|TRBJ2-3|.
TGTGCCAGCAGCTCCCCACGTGACGGGGGAGCTATGGCAGATACGCAGTATTTT
CASSSPRDGGAMADTQYF
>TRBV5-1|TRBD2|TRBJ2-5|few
TGCGCCAGCAGCTTGGGTTTACTAGCGGCCCAAGAGACCCAGTACTTC
CASSLGLLAAQETQYF
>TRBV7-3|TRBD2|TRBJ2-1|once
TGTGCCAGCATCCCAGTGGGCGGGAGGCACAATGAGCAGTTCTTC
CASIPVGGRHNEQFF
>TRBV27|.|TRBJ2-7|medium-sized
TGTGCCAGCAGTTTAGTTGGGGGGCGCATTGACGAGCAGTACTTC
CASSLVGGRIDEQYF
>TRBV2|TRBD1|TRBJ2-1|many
TGTGCCAGCAGTGTAGGGACAGGGAATCCTGAGCAGTTCTTC
CASSVGTGNPEQFF
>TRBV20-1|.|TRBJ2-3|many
TGCAGTGGCGGACCCGCAGATACGCAGTATTTT
CSGGPADTQYF
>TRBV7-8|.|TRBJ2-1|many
TGTGCCAGCAGCCCAGGGGTGGTAGCTGGGATCTACGACAATGAGCAGTTCTTC
CASSPGVVAGIYDNEQFF
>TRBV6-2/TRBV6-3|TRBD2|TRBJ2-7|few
TGTGCCAGCAGTGAATCCACGACTAGCGGGATGCTCTCCTACGAGCAGTACTTC
CASSESTTSGMLSYEQYF
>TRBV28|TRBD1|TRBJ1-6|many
TGTGCCAGCAGTTTACACAGGGGTTGGAATTCACCCCTCCACTTT
CASSLHRGWNSPLHF
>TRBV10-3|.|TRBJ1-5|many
TGTGCCATCAGTGAGTCGGGCGGGGATAGCAATCAGCCCCAGCATTTT
CAISESGGDSNQPQHF
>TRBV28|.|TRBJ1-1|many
TGTGCCACCGCCTACAGGGATGAAGCTTTCTTT
CATAYRDEAFF